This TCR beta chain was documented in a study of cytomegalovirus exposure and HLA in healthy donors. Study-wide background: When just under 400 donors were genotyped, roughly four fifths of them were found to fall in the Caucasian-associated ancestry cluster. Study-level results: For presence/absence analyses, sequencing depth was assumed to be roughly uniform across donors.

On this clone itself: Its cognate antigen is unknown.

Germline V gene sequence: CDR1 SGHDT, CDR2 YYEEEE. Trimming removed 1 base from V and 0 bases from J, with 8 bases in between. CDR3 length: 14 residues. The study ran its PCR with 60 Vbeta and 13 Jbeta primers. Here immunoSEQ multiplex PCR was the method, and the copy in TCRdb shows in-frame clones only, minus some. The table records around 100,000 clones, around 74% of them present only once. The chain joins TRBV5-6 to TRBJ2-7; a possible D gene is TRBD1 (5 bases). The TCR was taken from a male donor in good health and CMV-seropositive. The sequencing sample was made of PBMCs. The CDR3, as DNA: TGTGCCAGCAGCTTGACAGGCAGCTCCTACGAGCAGTACTTC. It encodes CASSLTGSSYEQYF.